This T cell receptor (beta chain) appears in the sequencing data of a study of OX40 agonist ivuxolimab in advanced cancers. Study details: Ivuxolimab was administered intravenously to patients at 0.01 to 10 mg/kg every 2 weeks. Dose-escalation patients had hepatocellular carcinoma, melanoma, renal cell or head and neck cancer.

Germline assignment: CDR1 SGDLS and CDR2 YYNGEE. Trimming took 0 bases from V and 0 from J, leaving 19 bases between them. This CDR3 region has 19 residues. Study-level results: Both blood CD4+ and CD8+ T cells showed clonal growth by week 6 at 0.1 to 3.0 mg/kg. The mean number of expanded clones was higher in CD8+ T cells than in CD4+.

TCRdb keeps only in-frame clones here, not all; method: immunoSEQ multiplex PCR. The sample gives roughly 79,000 clones, approximately 80% of which show up once; roughly 0.48% is in the top ten. The table lists this clone with a few counts. What it binds is unknown. The sample consisted of CD4+ or CD8+ T cells sorted from blood, taken in a trial of the OX40 agonist ivuxolimab. This rearrangement joins TRBV9 to TRBJ2-1, with a possible D match to TRBD1 (6 bases). The TCR comes from an adult with an advanced solid tumor such as melanoma, head and neck, liver or kidney cancer. The CDR3: CASSVAIMGGGSSYNEQFF. Written as DNA, the CDR3 is TGTGCCAGCAGCGTAGCGATAATGGGTGGGGGCAGCTCCTACAATGAGCAGTTCTTC. Filled out from reference TRBV9 and TRBJ2-1, the complete variable domain reads DSGVTQTPKHLITATGQRVTLRCSPRSGDLSVYWYQQSLDQGLQFLIQYYNGEERAKGNILERFSAQQFPDLHSELNLSSLELGDSALYFCASSVAIMGGGSSYNEQFFGPGTRLTVL.